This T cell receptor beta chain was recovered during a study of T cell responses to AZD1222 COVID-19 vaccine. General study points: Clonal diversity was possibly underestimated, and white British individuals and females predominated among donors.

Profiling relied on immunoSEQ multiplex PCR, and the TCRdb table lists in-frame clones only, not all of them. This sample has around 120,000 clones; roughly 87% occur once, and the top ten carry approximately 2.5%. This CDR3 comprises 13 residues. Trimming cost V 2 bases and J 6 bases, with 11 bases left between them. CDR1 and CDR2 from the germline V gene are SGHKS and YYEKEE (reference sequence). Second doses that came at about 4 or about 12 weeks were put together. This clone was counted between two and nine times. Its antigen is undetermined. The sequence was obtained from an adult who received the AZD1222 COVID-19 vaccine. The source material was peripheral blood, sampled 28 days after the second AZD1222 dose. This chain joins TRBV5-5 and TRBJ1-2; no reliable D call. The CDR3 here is CASSFMEKDGYTF. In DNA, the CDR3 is TGTGCCAGCAGCTTCATGGAGAAGGATGGCTACACCTTC.